These 30 T cell receptor beta chains share one sample of origin, sequenced in a study of T cells in Graves' hyperthyroidism and ophthalmopathy. RNA transcripts served as the template for amplifying TCR beta CDR3 regions. A set of HTBI primers served as the primers for a first-round RT-PCR of the TCR CDR3. A single record per CDR3 protein comes from TCRdb applying MiXCR to the multiplex PCR reads. The sample contains roughly 710,000 distinct CDR3 sequences, over 35% of which appear only once. Source material: blood. The receptor set was obtained from a woman aged 40 to 55 with Graves' hyperthyroidism.

This chain uses TRBV6-5 with TRBJ1-6; D uncertain. CDR1 MNHEY and CDR2 SVGAGI come from the germline V gene. V lost 4 bases and J lost 6, with 10 bases in between. The CDR3 consists of 14 residues. The chain's CDR3 is CASSSWIVNSPLHF. In DNA form, the CDR3 reads TGTGCCAGCAGTTCCTGGATAGTTAATTCACCCCTCCACTTT.

V usage is TRBV12-3 or TRBV12-4 and J usage is TRBJ2-3; D gene unclear. Trimming stripped 5 bases from V and 2 bases from J, with 8 bases between. The CDR3 is 13 residues long. The CDR3 bases are TGTGCCAGCAGTCTCTTACTCACAGATACGCAGTATTTT. Translated, it gives CASSLLLTDTQYF.

This clonotype turned up a few times. V usage is TRBV5-1 and J usage is TRBJ1-1; D may be TRBD1 (5 bases). V lost 0 bases to trimming and J lost 8 bases, with 14 bases between them. The CDR3 covers 14 residues. From germline, CDR1 is SGHRS and CDR2 YFSETQ. CDR3 nucleotide sequence: TGCGCCAGCAGCTTGGGGGACGAGCGAAGCGAAGCTTTCTTT. Its protein product is CASSLGDERSEAFF.

In its sample, this clonotype was seen many times. The CDR3 bases are TGTGCCACCGCGAGTGAGTCGAACACTGAAGCTTTCTTT. Translating it yields CATASESNTEAFF. The gene calls are TRBV24-1 and TRBJ1-1, with D hard to call. The CDR3 totals 13 residues. V lost 9 bases and J 1 base, leaving 11 bases between the germline ends. From germline, CDR1 is KGHDR and CDR2 SFDVKD.

This clonotype was seen ten or more times. This sequence joins TRBV20-1 and TRBJ1-2, with 11 positions matching TRBD1. Germline values: CDR1 DFQATT, CDR2 SNEGSKA (reference sequence). V dropped 1 base and J dropped 4; count of bases not matched to a gene: 8. This CDR3 has 16 amino acids. CDR3 in amino acids: CSARGRTGGDSYGYTF. The DNA of the CDR3 is TGCAGTGCTAGAGGCCGGACAGGGGGCGATAGCTATGGCTACACCTTC.

J is TRBJ1-5 and V is TRBV10-3; D unresolved. Germline lookup yields CDR1 ENHRY and CDR2 SYGVKD. The CDR3 sequence is 14 residues long. The germline V and J ends were trimmed by 10 bases and 0 bases, with 13 bases remaining between them. The CDR3 DNA reads as TGTGCCACCCAGCCGGGGAATAGCAATCAGCCCCAGCATTTT. This sequence encodes CATQPGNSNQPQHF.

As for this clonotype: It may be a read error: a sequence one base away is much more abundant. The J gene is TRBJ1-2, the V gene TRBV10-3; D not resolved. Looked up from germline, CDR1 is ENHRY and CDR2 is SYGVKD. The CDR3 loop spans 15 amino acids. Trimming pared 7 bases from V and 4 bases from J, leaving 19 bases between. The CDR3 nucleotides are TGTGCCATCACAGACCTGAGGTTCCTTTCCTATGGCTACACCTTC. Amino acid sequence: CAITDLRFLSYGYTF.

This clonotype has at least ten counts. V usage is TRBV12-5 and J usage is TRBJ1-6; D gene uncertain. Germline CDR1 is LGHNT and CDR2 is FRNRAP. This CDR3 contains 13 residues. Trimming cost V 6 bases and J 11 bases, with 14 bases left between them. As DNA, the CDR3 is TGTGCTAGTGGAGTAGAGGGAAAGCCACCCCTCCACTTT. Translated: CASGVEGKPPLHF. The whole variable domain, remainder taken from reference TRBV12-5 and TRBJ1-6, is DARVTQTPRHKVTEMGQEVTMRCQPILGHNTVFWYRQTMMQGLELLAYFRNRAPLDDSGMPKDRFSAEMPDATLATLKIQPSEPRDSAVYFCASGVEGKPPLHFGNGTRLTVT.

This clonotype was found a few times. The rearrangement uses TRBV5-5 and TRBJ1-2, with D unresolved. Between the trimmed V and J ends, which lost 0 bases and 4 bases, there was a span of 10 bases. The CDR3 has 14 residues. Germline V lookup: CDR1 SGHKS, CDR2 YYEKEE (reference sequence). The CDR3 protein is CASSLGAASYGYTF. The CDR3 bases are TGTGCCAGCAGCTTGGGGGCGGCCTCCTATGGCTACACCTTC.

The chain uses TRBV3-1 and TRBJ1-2, with 12 bases that match TRBD1. The germline V gene encodes CDR1 LGHDT and CDR2 YNNKEL (reference sequence). The J segment lost 7 bases and the V segment lost 3 bases, leaving 9 bases of the junction unmatched. This CDR3 has 16 residues. The CDR3 DNA is TGTGCCAGCAGCCACACGACCGGGACAGGGGGCGGTGGCTACACCTTC. Amino acid sequence: CASSHTTGTGGGGYTF. The whole variable domain, remainder taken from reference TRBV3-1 and TRBJ1-2, is DTAVSQTPKYLVTQMGNDKSIKCEQNLGHDTMYWYKQDSKKFLKIMFSYNNKELIINETVPNRFSPKSPDKAHLNLHINSLELGDSAVYFCASSHTTGTGGGGYTFGSGTRLTVV.

Concerning this clonotype itself: A read error may explain this, as a much larger clone is one base away. The chain is built from TRBV10-3 and TRBJ2-2; D perhaps matches TRBD2 (6 bases). The CDR3 loop spans 14 amino acids. Germline V CDR1 and CDR2: ENHRY, SYGVKD. CDR3 residues: CAIRPRERPGGLFF. Written as DNA, the CDR3 is TGTGCCATCAGACCCCGGGAGCGACCCGGGGGGCTGTTTTTT.

The gene calls are TRBV6-2 or TRBV6-3 and TRBJ2-7; 9 nucleotides agree with TRBD1. Germline V gene lookup returns CDR1 MNHEY and CDR2 SVGEGT. This CDR3 has 15 residues. V gave up 4 bases and J gave up 4 bases; unmatched junction bases: 8. The CDR3 loop reads CASSWTGTGPYEQYF. The DNA for the CDR3 is TGTGCCAGCAGTTGGACCGGGACAGGGCCTTACGAGCAGTACTTC.

This clonotype was recorded a few times. The rearrangement joins TRBV4-1 to TRBJ1-2, with D uncertain. V was trimmed by 0 bases and J by 5 bases, leaving 13 bases between them. CDR3 length equals 15 residues. Per the germline V gene, CDR1 is MGHRA and CDR2 is YSYEKL. CDR3 in amino acids: CASSQDPGVGYGYTF. The CDR3 DNA is TGCGCCAGCAGCCAAGACCCCGGTGTAGGATATGGCTACACCTTC.

This clonotype was observed a handful of times. V is TRBV6-5 and J is TRBJ1-5; possible D gene TRBD1, 5 bases. Germline V CDR1 and CDR2: MNHEY, SVGAGI. The CDR3 has 15 amino acids. The V gene lost 6 bases and the J gene lost 5 bases, with 17 bases spanning the gap. This CDR3 is CASSRVGTGDQPQHF. The DNA for the CDR3 is TGTGCCAGCAGCCGAGTCGGGACGGGAGATCAGCCCCAGCATTTT.

This clonotype was seen a few times. The rearrangement uses TRBV2 and TRBJ2-3, with D perhaps TRBD2 (5 bases). This CDR3 is built from 15 residues. In germline, CDR1 is SNHLY, CDR2 FYNNEI. The V end was cut by 6 bases, the J end by 2 bases, with 15 bases between. CDR3 coding DNA: TGTGCCAGCAGCAGCGGACTGCACAACACAGATACGCAGTATTTT. It translates to CASSSGLHNTDTQYF.

The chain combines TRBV29-1 with TRBJ1-2; 8 bases are a match to TRBD1. J lost 5 bases, V lost 6 bases, and 5 bases had no gene match. Germline-derived CDR1 and CDR2 are SQVTM and ANQGSEA. This CDR3 spans 12 amino acids. The CDR3 DNA reads TGCAGCGTCGCGCGGACAGGGTATGGCTACACCTTC. This codes for CSVARTGYGYTF.

The chain couples TRBV24-1 to TRBJ2-6; no clear D gene. Germline CDR1 and CDR2: KGHDR and SFDVKD. This CDR3 is 13 amino acids long. V was trimmed by 3 bases and J by 10 bases, leaving 9 bases between them. The CDR3 reads CATSDPGLNVLTF. The CDR3 nucleotides read TGTGCCACCAGTGATCCTGGGTTAAACGTCCTGACTTTC.

On this clonotype itself: A read error is possible here, since a much larger clone lies one base away. The CDR3 is CASGPGNTIYF. Here the CDR3 DNA reads TGTGCCAGCGGCCCTGGAAACACCATATATTTT. The genes are TRBV6-2 or TRBV6-3 and TRBJ1-3; no clear D gene. The V gene lost 8 bases and the J gene lost 2 bases, with 4 bases spanning the gap. The CDR3 extends over 11 amino acids. Germline V gene lookup returns CDR1 MNHEY and CDR2 SVGEGT.

The chain recombines TRBV4-3 with TRBJ1-6; TRBD1 is a possible D gene (5 bases). The ends were cut back, 0 bases at V and 14 bases at J, with 14 bases in the middle. The CDR3 runs to 14 residues. The germline V gene encodes CDR1 LGHNA and CDR2 YSLEER. The CDR3 bases are TGCGCCAGCAGCCAAGATGGGGGTTCTGGGGCCCTCCACTTT. Its protein product is CASSQDGGSGALHF.

The chain is built from TRBV7-9 and TRBJ2-2; the D is unclear. Between the trimmed V and J ends, which lost 5 bases and 2 bases, there was a span of 21 bases. The CDR3 totals 18 residues. The germline CDR1 and CDR2 sequences are SEHNR and FQNEAQ (reference sequence). The CDR3 DNA reads as TGTGCCAGCAGCCCCTCCGTGTGGCAGCCACTAAACACCGGGGAGCTGTTTTTT. Translated, it gives CASSPSVWQPLNTGELFF.

This clonotype was picked up many times. V gene TRBV12-3 or TRBV12-4 combines with J gene TRBJ1-1; D perhaps matches TRBD1 (5 bases). This CDR3 contains 12 residues. Trimming shortened V by 5 bases and J by 5 bases, and 9 bases separated the two germline ends. CDR3: CASSTRVTEAFF. The DNA of the CDR3 is TGTGCCAGCAGTACCAGGGTAACTGAAGCTTTCTTT.

The chain links TRBV19 to TRBJ1-5, with TRBD1 as a possible D gene (6 bases). The germline V gene encodes CDR1 LNHDA and CDR2 SQIVND (reference sequence). With 8 bases removed from V and 0 bases from J, the gap between germline ends came to 17 bases. The CDR3 is 16 amino acids. CDR3 amino acids: CASSVSGAYSNQPQHF. CDR3 nucleotides: TGTGCCAGTTCAGTGTCAGGGGCCTATAGCAATCAGCCCCAGCATTTT.

The V call is TRBV6-1, the J call TRBJ2-2; no definite D call. The CDR3 consists of 12 residues. With 7 bases removed from V and 6 bases from J, the gap between germline ends came to 9 bases. CDR1 and CDR2 (germline): MNHNS, SASEGT. The DNA of the CDR3 is TGTGCCAGCACCCACCAGTCCGGGGAGCTGTTTTTT. Residues: CASTHQSGELFF.

The rearrangement links TRBV19 to TRBJ2-1; 10 bases match TRBD2. Trimming cost V 10 bases and J 8 bases; bases outside gene matches: 11. Germline CDR1 LNHDA, CDR2 SQIVND (reference sequence). The CDR3 covers 14 residues. The CDR3 coding sequence is TGTGCCACCTCACTAGCGGGGCGCGGGGATGAGCAGTTCTTC. Translating it yields CATSLAGRGDEQFF.

This chain uses TRBV20-1 with TRBJ2-5; 7 bases are a match to TRBD1. V lost 0 bases, J lost 9 bases, and 16 bases stayed unmatched. This CDR3 is built from 16 residues. CDR1 is DFQATT, CDR2 SNEGSKA, per germline (reference sequence). For the CDR3, the DNA is TGCAGTGCTAGAGATCGTAACAGGGGAAAGGAGCAGCCCCAGTACTTC. Translation: CSARDRNRGKEQPQYF.

V gene TRBV7-2 combines with J gene TRBJ1-1; 8 nucleotides line up with TRBD1. The V and J ends lost 4 bases and 7 bases, in that order; junction bases with no gene match: 8. Germline lookup yields CDR1 SGHTA and CDR2 FQGNSA. The CDR3 covers 14 residues. CDR3 sequence: CASSSYRGVGEAFF. CDR3 in DNA: TGTGCCAGCAGCTCCTACAGGGGGGTTGGTGAAGCTTTCTTT.

This clonotype has a handful of counts. This sequence joins TRBV4-1 and TRBJ2-7, with 7 bases aligning to TRBD1. V shed 3 bases and J 2 bases; nucleotides not matched to a gene: 10. CDR1 is MGHRA, CDR2 YSYEKL, per germline. The CDR3 has 16 amino acids. CDR3 DNA: TGCGCCAGCAGCCAGGGTAAGGGTACAGGGGCCTACGAGCAGTACTTC. As protein: CASSQGKGTGAYEQYF.

This clonotype appeared many times. The J gene is TRBJ1-2, the V gene TRBV5-6; D gene uncertain. Germline V gene lookup returns CDR1 SGHDT and CDR2 YYEEEE. The CDR3 runs to 15 residues. Trimming cost V 4 bases and J 2 bases, with 15 bases left between them. The CDR3 sequence: CASSAGSGLNYGYTF. The CDR3 nucleotides read TGTGCCAGCAGCGCCGGGAGCGGACTAAACTATGGCTACACCTTC.

The rearrangement uses TRBV2 and TRBJ2-3, with D maybe TRBD1 (6 bases). The CDR3 has 15 residues. The germline V gene encodes CDR1 SNHLY and CDR2 FYNNEI. Trimming removed 3 bases at V and 2 bases at J, with 12 bases between. Here the CDR3 reads CASSEKDSYTDTQYF. The CDR3 region has the DNA TGTGCCAGCAGTGAGAAGGACAGCTACACAGATACGCAGTATTTT.

This clonotype has at least ten counts. The rearrangement joins TRBV7-2 to TRBJ2-5, with D possibly TRBD2 on 5 matching bases. Germline V lookup: CDR1 SGHTA, CDR2 FQGNSA. This CDR3 has 13 amino acids. V lost 3 bases, J lost 7 bases, and 12 bases lay in between. CDR3 loop: CASSFGVRSTQYF. The CDR3 nucleotides read TGTGCCAGCAGCTTCGGGGTGCGTTCGACCCAGTACTTC.